This record looks at one T cell receptor beta chain sequence and its context. Its antigen has not been determined. No per-base quality is available; no much larger clone lies one base away. The sample originates from a study of OX40 agonist ivuxolimab in advanced cancers. Study-level background: Ivuxolimab, which targeted the costimulatory receptor OX40 (CD134), was an agonistic, fully human IgG2 monoclonal antibody. Intravenous ivuxolimab was administered to patients every 2 weeks at six dose levels: 0.01, 0.1, 0.3, 1.5, 3 and 10 mg/kg. Of the roughly 54 patients in dose escalation, about 19 had hepatocellular carcinoma, around 15 had melanoma, 9 had renal cell carcinoma and 9 had head and neck cancer. In the dose-escalation cohort, around four fifths of patients were male, and the mean age was 60 years with a range of roughly 23 to 79. Patients were allowed to have had prior anti-PD-1, anti-PD-L1 or anti-CTLA-4 therapy, and approximately 43% of the dose-escalation patients had previously received checkpoint inhibitors. Three dose-escalation patients achieved partial responses, one with hepatocellular carcinoma and two with cutaneous melanoma. Peripheral TCRbeta sequencing was intended to test whether TCR sequence diversity was altered and clonal T-cell expansion was caused by ivuxolimab. The paper describes the monotherapy dose-escalation part (N of about 47 patients) of the phase I trial of ivuxolimab. What the authors observed across the whole study: Partial responders in the 0.1-3.0 mg/kg groups had among the lowest normalized peripheral clonal expansion, especially among CD8+ T cells. Low levels of normalized T-cell clonal expansion were also shown by some nonresponding patients. At doses of 0.1 to 3.0 mg/kg, clonal expansion of both CD4+ and CD8+ T cells in blood was seen between baseline and week 6. Antigen specificity was not determined for the clonally expanded peripheral T cells. After ivuxolimab, more expanded clones were found on average in CD8+ T cells than in CD4+ T cells.

The trial excluded patients who had a history of autoimmune disease or were on systemic immunosuppression. Peripheral blood for TCR sequencing was collected from all dose cohorts at baseline, on cycle 4 day 1, and on cycle 7 day 1. Samples were obtained from an open-label, multicenter, first-in-human phase I dose-escalation trial of ivuxolimab. Adults with locally advanced or metastatic melanoma, renal cell carcinoma, hepatocellular carcinoma or head and neck squamous cell carcinoma were enrolled in the trial. Before TCR sequencing, CD4+ T cells and CD8+ T cells from peripheral blood were sorted into separate populations. Genomic DNA was isolated from the sorted cells so that the TCRbeta CDR3 region could be sequenced. TCRbeta CDR3 regions were sequenced using the immunoSEQ Assay. What TCRdb holds here is the immuneACCESS table cut down to in-frame rearrangements. Part of the clones is not present; checked against another copy, under half of the missing clones reflect an unresolved V gene, and the others are unexplained. The sample table contains tens of thousands of clones; only one count was recorded for around nine tenths of them. The biggest ten clones account for approximately 0.7% of the sample.

The material sequenced was CD4+ or CD8+ T cells sorted from blood, taken in a trial of the OX40 agonist ivuxolimab. The receptor comes from an adult with an advanced solid tumor such as melanoma, head and neck, liver or kidney cancer.

The CDR3 region: CASSYPPGLAGNEQFF. The bases read TGTGCCAGCAGTTACCCGCCGGGACTAGCGGGAAATGAGCAGTTCTTC. The chain is made from TRBV6-6 and TRBJ2-1, with 13 bases in between that match TRBD2. As encoded in the germline V gene (reference sequence), CDR1 is MNHNY while CDR2 is SVGAGI. The CDR3 sequence holds 16 residues, the cysteine and phenylalanine included. Only the CDR3 DNA stays, 48 bases, in frame from base 1. The junction shows trimming of 2 bases on V and 7 bases on J, and the gene matches do not reach 5 bases of it.